This T cell receptor (beta chain) was profiled in a study of PD-L1 blockade in urothelial cancer. Study-wide context: Researchers looked at the blood 3 weeks (second dose) and 6 weeks after treatment began.

Time point defined: pretreatment peripheral blood. About this clone: It is unclear where the CDR3 begins or ends on the DNA, so no DNA is shown, and the CDR3 is as TCRdb lists it.

Every PCR was spiked with synthetic TCR analog templates. Produced via immunoSEQ multiplex PCR; TCRdb's table is partial and in-frame only. The data show about 72,000 clones, approximately 87% seen once. Source: PBMCs, taken around atezolizumab (anti-PD-L1) treatment. The clonotype was recovered from a man aged 65 to 85 with urothelial cancer.

The CDR3 loop is CASSSRMVGLGTGELFF. This chain uses TRBV21-1 with TRBJ2-2; the table's TRBD2 call for D was not verified on the DNA. TRBV21-1 is designated a pseudogene. The CDR3 is 17 amino acids long, termini counted.